This TCR beta chain was sequenced in a study of T-cell memory formation after mild COVID-19. General study results and limits: Contracting CD4+ clones sat mainly in CM and EM; CD8+ in EMRA.

Trimming removed 0 bases from V and 5 bases from J, with 4 bases in between. Germline assignment: CDR1 SGHTA and CDR2 FQGNSA. This CDR3 contains 12 residues. TCRdb re-analysed the 5' RACE reads in MiXCR, keeping a single row per CDR3 protein. The table records just over 200,000 distinct CDR3 sequences, around 9.5% of them present only once. This clonotype was detected a few times. Its antigen is as yet unknown. The chain employs TRBV7-2 and TRBJ1-2, with D hard to call. This TCR was recovered from a man between 18 and 35 years old who had mild COVID-19 (a few samples of this study predate the infection). Cell type and time point are not known. The source material was PBMCs or a T cell subset sorted from them (not recorded which). This CDR3 reads CASSLARYGYTF. The CDR3 nucleotides read TGTGCCAGCAGCTTAGCTCGGTATGGCTACACCTTC. Filled out from reference TRBV7-2 and TRBJ1-2, the complete variable domain reads GAGVSQSPSNKVTEKGKDVELRCDPISGHTALYWYRQSLGQGLEFLIYFQGNSAPDKSGLPSDRFSAERTGGSVSTLTIQRTQQEDSAVYLCASSLARYGYTFGSGTRLTVV.